This TCR beta chain was recovered during a study of blood T cells in healthy people across ages (dated by TCRdb to 2015 to 2017). For context, the study as a whole: In model experiments, template switching captured roughly one uniquely barcoded TCR beta cDNA molecule for every two T cells. Using the same blood draw, the study looked at two additional independent replicas of 1 million unique cDNA reads for two donors, one aged 18 to 29 and the other aged 80 or older. Age-related changes in TCR beta repertoire diversity were measured in the study by deep sequencing normalized with unique cDNA molecular identifiers. Four age groups were formed from the donors: young (average approximately 16 years), middle-aged (around 40), aged (around 62) and long-lived (roughly 88). Beyond this particular receptor, the publication reports: Observed TCR beta diversity correlated strongly with the percentage of naive T cells measured by flow cytometry. Estimates of total diversity based on one million sequenced T cells were considered lower bounds and underestimates. Bulk unsorted PBMC profiling prevented conclusive comparison of naive and antigen-experienced compartments. Compared with the aged group, the long-lived group had more naive CD4+ T cells, fewer expanded clones and increased TCR diversity, a pattern suggesting age selection. Because the CMV infection status of the donors was unknown, age-related changes in expanded clonotypes may potentially have been confounded. Observed TCR beta diversity per million T cells fell roughly linearly with age, and a significant reduction was already apparent by age roughly 40.

The roughly 38 donors, aged roughly 6 to 100 years, were systemically healthy Caucasian individuals from Russia. Each donor gave ten milliliters of peripheral blood, drawn into EDTA-treated Vacutainer tubes. PBMCs were isolated by Ficoll-Paque density-gradient centrifugation, with at least 7 million obtained per sample. Trizol reagent was used to extract total RNA from the PBMCs, yielding at least 5.5 micrograms per sample. Naive CD45RAhigh/CD27high T cell percentages were measured by flow cytometry on a PBMC aliquot from every donor. Libraries were prepared through 5' RACE. The data were produced on an Illumina HiSeq 2500. A second roughly 7 to 11 cycle PCR used a sample-barcoded 5' primer and a J-beta primer mix. A unique molecular identifier was introduced onto each TCR beta cDNA molecule by a template-switch 5' adaptor carrying 12 random nucleotides. At least 2.5 million CDR3-containing paired-end reads were obtained from each sample. First-strand cDNA synthesis was performed from all RNA using the Mint cDNA synthesis kit, with priming by a TRBC-specific oligonucleotide. After uracil-DNA glycosylase treatment, a first 18-cycle PCR used universal primers M1SS and BC2_uni_R on all cDNA. In the paper's pipeline: For normalization, 1 million high-quality reads were randomly selected from each sample, with every read carrying a distinct molecular identifier. Instead of being binned into consensus sequences, reads that shared molecular identifiers were thrown out. MiTCR, with a Q25 quality threshold and the strictest error-elimination algorithm, was used for CDR3 identification, clonotype clustering and error correction. A nonparametric unseen species model using Euler transformation provided a lower-bound estimate of total TCR beta diversity. TCRdb passed the public sequencing reads through fastp at Q25 and MiXCR, retaining productive beta sequences. Each entry merges the rows of one CDR3 protein and shows their most common DNA and genes. In this record, the V and J calls reflect TCRdb's handling and not the investigators' own analysis. Across this sample there are about 540,000 distinct CDR3 sequences, with 24% seen only once. The ten largest clones capture under 9% of the sample.

Of note for this clonotype: Its antigen target is currently unknown. No much larger clone exists at a distance of one base, and base qualities are not known.

Inclusive of the bounding cysteine and phenylalanine, the CDR3 is 15 residues long. Only CDR3 DNA is held: 45 bases, read in frame from base 1. The V and J ends are trimmed by 4 bases and 2 bases, leaving 11 bases between them. The germline V gene provides CDR1 ENHRY and CDR2 SYGVKD. These data were also filed under a second study, of T cells of mothers and their children. As the second paper documents: Donors were nine systemically healthy Caucasian individuals: three mothers and their six children. cDNA synthesis used all of the extracted RNA, with approximately 1.6 ug of RNA in each 15 ul reaction. In the second PCR, sample barcodes and 2-4 random nucleotides were introduced via the M1S primer. Over 9 million TCR beta CDR3 reads came from each mother, compared with around 3 million reads from each child. Thymic selection shapes the output of TCR recombination in a similar way in related and unrelated pairs, and inherited differences have a minor effect. Related mother-child pairs always showed normalized repertoire overlap that was slightly higher than in unrelated mother-child pairs, though the difference was never significant. With a sensitivity of about 100 clones per million clonotypes, no persistent microchimeric T cell clones were detected. Deep NGS was used in the study to compare the TCR beta repertoires of mothers and children and to look for features that separate related mother-child pairs from unrelated individuals. The mean age was around 40 +/- 4 years for the mothers and around 10 +/- 4 years for the children. Libraries were sequenced on Illumina HiSeq 2000 with 100+100 nt paired-end reads after adapter ligation with NEBNext reagents. Mother and child libraries were prepared a month apart and sequenced in separate runs to prevent cross-contamination. Between about 500,000 and 2,300,000 distinct TCR beta clonotypes were identified per donor. Naive TCR beta clonotypes were estimated from low-frequency clonotypes matched to each donor's FACS-determined naive share, without sorting.

The clonotype originates from a boy between 10 and 17 years old in good health. Sequencing was carried out using blood. The V and J segments used are TRBV10-3 and TRBJ2-2; the D gene is not confidently resolved. The CDR3 has the sequence CAISAIIENTGELFF. The DNA sequence is as follows: TGTGCCATCAGTGCTATTATAGAAAACACCGGGGAGCTGTTTTTT.